This T cell receptor beta chain stems from a study of CD8 T cells in Susac syndrome (dated by TCRdb to between 2018 and 2021). Describing the broader study: Repertoire sequencing was used to test whether CD8+ T cell activation and differentiation in Susac syndrome was antigen driven. Clonality of the CD8+ T cell repertoire was compared between over 10 healthy donors, roughly 14 Susac syndrome patients and around 15 multiple sclerosis patients. Findings and caveats that apply to the study as a whole: The study acknowledged that relatively few individuals were included in the TCR sequencing and HLA analysis.

The germline V gene sets CDR1 to MNHNS and CDR2 to SASEGT. V and J are truncated by 0 bases and 1 base respectively, leaving an intervening sequence of 9 bases. Its CDR3 holds 15 amino acids, cysteine through phenylalanine. CDR3 DNA only is kept here, 45 bases in frame from base 1. Peripheral blood CD8+ and CD4+ T cells from healthy donors, Susac syndrome patients and multiple sclerosis patients were profiled using high-throughput TCR beta sequencing. Treatment-naive patients with stable or active relapsing-remitting disease fulfilling revised McDonald criteria were used as multiple sclerosis controls. Bulk CD8+ and CD4+ T cells were purified by magnetic negative isolation, whereas CD8+ TEMRA cells were enriched by FACS. Blood was drawn into EDTA tubes, processed within 24 hours, and PBMCs were isolated by density gradient centrifugation. PBMCs intended for TCR sequencing were frozen in liquid nitrogen and were later thawed in a 37 degrees C water bath. The sorted or isolated CD4+, CD8+ and CD8+ TEMRA cells reached a purity of at least 90%.

About this clonotype itself: It lacks a known antigen. No much larger clone exists at a distance of one base, and base qualities are not known.

RNA was extracted with the RNeasy kit and roughly 0.45 to 1 ug was reverse transcribed using random hexamers. The immunoSEQ multiplex PCR assay, covering 54 Vbeta and 13 Jbeta segments, was used to amplify TCR beta CDR3 regions. To correct PCR amplification bias, a synthetic template baseline was used for both primer optimization and computational correction. Per the authors' processing: Reads were annotated to V, D and J genes according to IMGT and were analyzed with immunoSEQ Analyzer, with only productive sequences retained. Clonality was calculated as one minus the Shannon entropy normalized by log2 of the number of productive unique sequences. For each patient and control, public and private clones were evaluated within the 100 most prevalent clones. Clones were defined as Susac-specific if absent from the healthy and MS cohorts, from roughly 1,100 published viral clones and from other ImmuneACCESS disease sequences. Using fastp trimming at Q25 and MiXCR clonotype assembly, TCRdb reanalyzed the public sequencing data and kept in-frame beta chains. Each CDR3 protein appears once, grouped with its most common genes and DNA. The V and J calls, along with clone size, are taken from TCRdb and not from the paper's own processing. In all, the sample holds hundreds of thousands of distinct CDR3 sequences, and more than 70% of those were seen once. The biggest ten clones account for 0.09% to 0.15% of the sample.

The sample taken for sequencing was CD8+ T cells from PBMCs. The V gene is TRBV6-1 and the J gene is TRBJ2-5; the D segment could be TRBD1, given 6 matching bases. The receptor was derived from a human donor with multiple sclerosis. The CDR3 region: CASSEAQGSQETQYF. The sequence in DNA is TGTGCCAGCAGTGAAGCGCAGGGGTCCCAAGAGACCCAGTACTTC.